The 5 T cell receptor beta chains presented below share a single source sample, sequenced in a study of read filtering for tumor transcriptome and immune sequencing. The library was built from about 400 ng RNA with molecular barcoded adaptors for alpha/delta and beta/gamma chains. MiXCR was run by TCRdb on the reads, yielding one entry per CDR3 protein. The sample has about 38,000 distinct CDR3 sequences, roughly 15% seen once. The sequencing input was a population of CD138-negative cells sorted from bone marrow. The receptors were sampled from a donor at least 40 years old with multiple myeloma.

This clonotype was seen just once. A much larger clonotype is one base distant, so this may be a read error. DNA for the CDR3: TGTGCCAGCAGACGGGACGGGCCCTACGAGCAGTACTTC. This encodes CASRRDGPYEQYF. The chain is built from TRBV6-5 and TRBJ2-7; TRBD1 or TRBD2 may be the D gene (5 bases each). V was pared by 6 bases and J by 2 bases, with 11 bases between. The germline V gene has CDR1 MNHEY and CDR2 SVGAGI. CDR3 length: 13 residues.

This clonotype was counted only a few times. Given a much more abundant clone one base away, this may be a read error. The gene calls are TRBV7-9 and TRBJ2-1; the D is unclear. The germline V gene has CDR1 SEHNR and CDR2 FQNEAQ (reference sequence). This CDR3 contains 11 residues. CDR3 sequence (DNA): TGTGTCAGCAGCTTAGCTGGTGAGCAGTTCTTC. Translated, it gives CVSSLAGEQFF.

At least ten counts were recorded for this clonotype. The chain joins TRBV12-3 or TRBV12-4 to TRBJ2-1, with TRBD2 matching over 9 bases. J gave up 9 bases and V 7 bases, and 7 bases lay outside the gene matches. The CDR3 runs to 13 residues. The CDR3 DNA reads as TGTGCCAGCAATATAGCGGGAGTCGGTGAGCAGTTCTTC. Translation gives CASNIAGVGEQFF.

In this sample, this clonotype turned up many times. The genes are TRBV28 and TRBJ1-1; D perhaps matches TRBD1 (5 bases). This CDR3 comprises 14 residues. V shed 3 bases and J shed 1 base, with 9 bases lying between them. The germline V gene encodes CDR1 MDHEN and CDR2 SYDVKM. The CDR3 nucleotides read TGTGCCAGCAGTTTTTGGGGACCGAACACTGAAGCTTTCTTT. Its translation is CASSFWGPNTEAFF.

This clonotype was observed at least ten times. This CDR3 reads CASSQDRGGSPLHF. CDR3 sequence (DNA): TGTGCCAGCAGCCAGGACAGGGGTGGGTCACCCCTCCACTTT. The rearrangement joins TRBV11-2 to TRBJ1-6; 9 bases are a match to TRBD1. From germline, CDR1 is SGHAT and CDR2 FQNNGV. This CDR3 spans 14 amino acids. V shed 5 bases, J shed 10 bases, and the junction held 6 bases outside the gene matches.